This T cell receptor (beta chain) derives from a study of Ad26.COV2.S vaccination and SARS-CoV-2 variants. Looking at the study overall: Of the COV1001 trial arms, the Ad26.COV2.S arm included the donor.

Trimming shortened V by 3 bases and J by 0 bases, and 12 bases separated the two germline ends. The CDR3 extends over 16 amino acids. Germline V gene sequence: CDR1 SGHTA, CDR2 FQGNSA. Some clones are missing from TCRdb's copy, which holds only in-frame ones; the method was immunoSEQ multiplex PCR. In the table there are approximately 400,000 clones, 83% of which are singletons. Whole-study findings and limits: Recipients of vaccine and of placebo showed similar breadth of their non-spike TCR repertoires.

As to treatment: roughly 18 received Ad26.COV2.S at low or high dose, single or two shots; 5 received placebo; per-sample allocation not given. Sampling took place 63 days after the first vaccine or placebo injection. A note on this clone: Antigen specificity is unknown.

The clonotype originates from a person between 18 and 65 years old who received the Ad26.COV2.S COVID-19 vaccine or a placebo. The material was peripheral blood, obtained in a trial of Ad26.COV2.S vaccine versus placebo. The V and J genes are TRBV7-2 and TRBJ2-4; D is possibly TRBD2 (5 bases). CDR3 sequence reads: CASSFVGVRAKNIQYF. In DNA, the CDR3 is TGTGCCAGCAGCTTTGTGGGAGTTCGAGCCAAAAACATTCAGTACTTC. The full variable domain, its missing parts supplied by reference TRBV7-2 and TRBJ2-4, is GAGVSQSPSNKVTEKGKDVELRCDPISGHTALYWYRQSLGQGLEFLIYFQGNSAPDKSGLPSDRFSAERTGGSVSTLTIQRTQQEDSAVYLCASSFVGVRAKNIQYFGAGTRLSVL.